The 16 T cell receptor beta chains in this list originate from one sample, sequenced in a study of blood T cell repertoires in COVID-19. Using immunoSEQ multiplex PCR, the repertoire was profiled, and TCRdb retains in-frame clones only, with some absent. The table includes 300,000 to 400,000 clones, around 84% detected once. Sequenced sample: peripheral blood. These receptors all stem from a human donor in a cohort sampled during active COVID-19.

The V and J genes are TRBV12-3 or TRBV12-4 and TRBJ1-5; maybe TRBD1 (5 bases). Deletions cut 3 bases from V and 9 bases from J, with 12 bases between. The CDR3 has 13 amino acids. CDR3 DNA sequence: TGTGCCAGCAGTTTTGACAGCCAAGGGCCCCAGCATTTT. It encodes CASSFDSQGPQHF.

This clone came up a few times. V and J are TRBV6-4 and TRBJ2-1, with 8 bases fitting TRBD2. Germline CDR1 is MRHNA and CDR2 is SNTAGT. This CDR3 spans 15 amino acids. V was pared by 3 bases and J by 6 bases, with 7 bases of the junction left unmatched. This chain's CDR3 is CASSERGLEGNEQFF. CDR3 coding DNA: TGTGCCAGCAGTGAAAGGGGACTAGAGGGCAATGAGCAGTTCTTC.

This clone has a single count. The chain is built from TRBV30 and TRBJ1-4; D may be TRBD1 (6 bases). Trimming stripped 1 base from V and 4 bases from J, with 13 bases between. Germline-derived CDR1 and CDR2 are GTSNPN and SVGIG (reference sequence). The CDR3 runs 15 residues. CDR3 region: CAWSENREINEKLFF. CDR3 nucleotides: TGTGCCTGGAGTGAGAACAGGGAGATTAATGAAAAACTGTTTTTT.

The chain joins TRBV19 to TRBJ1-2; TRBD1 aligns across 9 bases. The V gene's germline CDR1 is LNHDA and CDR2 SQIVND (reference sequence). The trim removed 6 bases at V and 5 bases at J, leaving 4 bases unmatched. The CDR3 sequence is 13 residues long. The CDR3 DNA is TGTGCCAGTAGACAGGGGGCAGGGTATGGCTACACCTTC. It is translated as CASRQGAGYGYTF.

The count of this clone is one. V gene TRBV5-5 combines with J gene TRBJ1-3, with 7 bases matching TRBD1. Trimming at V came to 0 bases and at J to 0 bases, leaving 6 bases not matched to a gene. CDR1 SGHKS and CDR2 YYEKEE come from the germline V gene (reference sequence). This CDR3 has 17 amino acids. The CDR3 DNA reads TGTGCCAGCAGCTTGGGGGGGACAGCCAACTCTGGAAACACCATATATTTT. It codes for CASSLGGTANSGNTIYF. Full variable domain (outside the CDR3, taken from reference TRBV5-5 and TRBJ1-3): DAGVTQSPTHLIKTRGQQVTLRCSPISGHKSVSWYQQVLGQGPQFIFQYYEKEERGRGNFPDRFSARQFPNYSSELNVNALLLGDSALYLCASSLGGTANSGNTIYFGEGSWLTVV.

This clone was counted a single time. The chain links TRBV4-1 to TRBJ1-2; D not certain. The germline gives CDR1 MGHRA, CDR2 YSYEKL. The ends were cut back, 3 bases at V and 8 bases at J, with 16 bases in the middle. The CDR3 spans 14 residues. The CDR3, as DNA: TGCGCCAGCAGCCAGGAGCCGGGTACCCAGGGCTACACCTTC. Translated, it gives CASSQEPGTQGYTF.

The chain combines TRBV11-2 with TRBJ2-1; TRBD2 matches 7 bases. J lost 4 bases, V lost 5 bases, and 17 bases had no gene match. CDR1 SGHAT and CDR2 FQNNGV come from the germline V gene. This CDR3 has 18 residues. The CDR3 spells CASSPLGRESPIYNEQFF. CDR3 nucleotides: TGTGCCAGCAGCCCATTGGGGCGGGAGAGTCCTATTTACAATGAGCAGTTCTTC. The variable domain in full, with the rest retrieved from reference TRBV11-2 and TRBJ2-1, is EAGVAQSPRYKIIEKRQSVAFWCNPISGHATLYWYQQILGQGPKLLIQFQNNGVVDDSQLPKDRFSAERLKGVDSTLKIQPAKLEDSAVYLCASSPLGRESPIYNEQFFGPGTRLTVL.

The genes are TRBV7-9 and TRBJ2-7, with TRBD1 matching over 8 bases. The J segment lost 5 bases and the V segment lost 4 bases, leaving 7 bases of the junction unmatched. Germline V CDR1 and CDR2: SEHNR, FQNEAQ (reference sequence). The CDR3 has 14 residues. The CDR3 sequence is CASSWAGGPNEQYF. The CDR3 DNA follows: TGTGCCAGCAGCTGGGCAGGGGGCCCAAACGAGCAGTACTTC. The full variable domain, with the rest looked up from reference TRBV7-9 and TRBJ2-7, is DTGVSQNPRHKITKRGQNVTFRCDPISEHNRLYWYRQTLGQGPEFLTYFQNEAQLEKSRLLSDRFSAERPKGSFSTLEIQRTEQGDSAMYLCASSWAGGPNEQYFGPGTRLTVT.

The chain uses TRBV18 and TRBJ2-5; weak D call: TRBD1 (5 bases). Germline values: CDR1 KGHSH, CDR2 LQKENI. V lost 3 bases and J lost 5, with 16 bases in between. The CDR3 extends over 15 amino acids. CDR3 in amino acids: CASSPDSILQETQYF. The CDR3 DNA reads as TGTGCCAGCTCACCCGACAGTATCCTACAGGAGACCCAGTACTTC.

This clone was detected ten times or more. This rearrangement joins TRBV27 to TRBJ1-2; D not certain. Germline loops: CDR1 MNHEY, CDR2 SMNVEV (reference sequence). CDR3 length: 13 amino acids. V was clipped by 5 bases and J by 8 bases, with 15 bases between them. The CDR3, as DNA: TGTGCCAGCAGTGCCCGGTTTGAGCGGGGCTACACCTTC. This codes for CASSARFERGYTF.

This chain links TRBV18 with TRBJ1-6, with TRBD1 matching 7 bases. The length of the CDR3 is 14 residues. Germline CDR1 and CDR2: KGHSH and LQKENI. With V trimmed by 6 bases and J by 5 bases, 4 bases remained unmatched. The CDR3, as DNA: TGTGCCAGCTCCCAGGGACAGAATAATTCACCCCTCCACTTT. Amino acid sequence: CASSQGQNNSPLHF.

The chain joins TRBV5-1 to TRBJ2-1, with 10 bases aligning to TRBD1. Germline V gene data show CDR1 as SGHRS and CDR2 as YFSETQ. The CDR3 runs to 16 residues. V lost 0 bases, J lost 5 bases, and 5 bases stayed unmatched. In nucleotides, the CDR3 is TGCGCCAGCAGCTTGGTGACCGGGACAGGGGACAATGAGCAGTTCTTC. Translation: CASSLVTGTGDNEQFF.

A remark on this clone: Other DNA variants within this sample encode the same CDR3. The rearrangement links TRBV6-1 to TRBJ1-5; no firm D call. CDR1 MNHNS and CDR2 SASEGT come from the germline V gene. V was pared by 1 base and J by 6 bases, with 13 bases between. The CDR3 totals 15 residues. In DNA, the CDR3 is TGTGCCAGCAGTGAAGTGAGTGGTGGTGGTCAGCCCCAGCATTTT. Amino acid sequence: CASSEVSGGGQPQHF.

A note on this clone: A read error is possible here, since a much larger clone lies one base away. As DNA, the CDR3 is TGTGCCAGCAGCCAAGGACTCTCTGGAAACACCATATATTTT. It specifies CASSQGLSGNTIYF. The chain has TRBV5-6 and TRBJ1-3; the D is unclear. The CDR3 contains 14 residues. Germline V lookup: CDR1 SGHDT, CDR2 YYEEEE. The V gene lost 4 bases and the J gene lost 0 bases, with 8 bases spanning the gap.

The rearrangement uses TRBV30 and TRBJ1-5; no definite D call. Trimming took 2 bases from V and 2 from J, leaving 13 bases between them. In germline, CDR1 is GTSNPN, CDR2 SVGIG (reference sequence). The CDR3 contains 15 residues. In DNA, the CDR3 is TGTGCCTGGAGTTCTGGGGAGGAGCGCAATCAGCCCCAGCATTTT. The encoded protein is CAWSSGEERNQPQHF.

The CDR3 sequence: CASSVASGQYNEQFF. The CDR3 region has the DNA TGTGCCAGCAGCGTCGCTAGCGGGCAGTACAATGAGCAGTTCTTC. The rearrangement links TRBV9 to TRBJ2-1; 8 nucleotides agree with TRBD2. This CDR3 region has 15 residues. With 2 bases clipped from V and 4 bases from J, the junction kept 5 bases outside the gene matches. Germline CDR1 SGDLS, CDR2 YYNGEE.